Listed below are T cell receptor beta chains from one sample, sequenced in a study of CD8+CD57+ T cells in acquired aplastic anemia. TCRdb processed the reads anew with MiXCR; each CDR3 protein has one entry. Of roughly 200,000 distinct CDR3 sequences in the sample, about 60% are singletons; the top ten hold more than 40%. The sequencing sample was made of sorted CD4+, CD8+, or CD8+CD57+ T cells (not recorded which) from PBMCs. Receptors originate from a human donor with aplastic anemia. CDR3s leave out the opening cysteine and the closing phenylalanine or tryptophan.

V	J	CDR3
TRBV28	TRBJ2-7	ASSLFTGQGGEQY
TRBV2	TRBJ2-2	ASSDGASGELF
TRBV20-1	TRBJ1-1	SARDNRETEAF
TRBV15	TRBJ2-1	ATSSRDRDDNEQF
TRBV2	TRBJ2-5	ASNLDSQETQY
TRBV24-1	TRBJ2-1	ATSDGTSRNEQF
TRBV4-2	TRBJ1-2	ASSQTGLNYGYT
TRBV10-1	TRBJ2-2	ASSGQGYTGELF
TRBV15	TRBJ2-1	ATSRGYNEQF
TRBV20-1	TRBJ1-3	SVRTDSSGNTIY
TRBV5-1	TRBJ2-7	ASSFAMTGSSYEQY
TRBV7-9	TRBJ2-3	ASSFVQGGADTQY
TRBV10-3	TRBJ2-7	ATSEPGTALQY
TRBV10-3	TRBJ2-1	ASSYAAYNEQF
TRBV5-1	TRBJ1-1	ASSLLAGMNTEAF
TRBV20-1	TRBJ2-5	SARPKSGETQY
TRBV29-1	TRBJ2-2	SVFTGDTGELF
TRBV2	TRBJ2-7	ASSEAEWGVPYEQY
TRBV9	TRBJ2-2	ASSLPLWGTNTGELF
TRBV27	TRBJ2-7	ASSVTSERYYEQY
TRBV27	TRBJ2-7	ASSSFRGRTSYEQY
TRBV25-1	TRBJ1-2	ASSISGAAQGYT
TRBV20-1	TRBJ1-6	SARVDINSPLH